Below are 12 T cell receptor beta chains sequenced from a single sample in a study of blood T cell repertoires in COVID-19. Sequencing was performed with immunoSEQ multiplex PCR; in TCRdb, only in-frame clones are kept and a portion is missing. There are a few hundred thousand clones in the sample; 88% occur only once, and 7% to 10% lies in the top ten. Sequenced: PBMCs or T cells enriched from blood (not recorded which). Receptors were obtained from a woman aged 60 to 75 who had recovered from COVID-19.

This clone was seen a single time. CDR3 nucleotide sequence: TGTGCCAGCAGCTTAGGACTTCTCACCGAGACCCAGTACTTC. This sequence encodes CASSLGLLTETQYF. The chain links TRBV7-2 to TRBJ2-5; no clear D. Trimming pared 1 base from V and 5 bases from J, leaving 11 bases between. Looked up from germline, CDR1 is SGHTA and CDR2 is FQGNSA. The CDR3 covers 14 residues. Based on the CDR3 plus reference TRBV7-2 and TRBJ2-5, the full variable domain is GAGVSQSPSNKVTEKGKDVELRCDPISGHTALYWYRQSLGQGLEFLIYFQGNSAPDKSGLPSDRFSAERTGGSVSTLTIQRTQQEDSAVYLCASSLGLLTETQYFGPGTRLLVL.

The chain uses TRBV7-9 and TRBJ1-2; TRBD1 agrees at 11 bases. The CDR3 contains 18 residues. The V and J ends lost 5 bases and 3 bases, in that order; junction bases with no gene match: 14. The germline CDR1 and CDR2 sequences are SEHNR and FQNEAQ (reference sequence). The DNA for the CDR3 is TGTGCCAGCAGCGCCTGGACAGGGGGCTCGGGTGGGGACTATGGCTACACCTTC. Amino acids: CASSAWTGGSGGDYGYTF.

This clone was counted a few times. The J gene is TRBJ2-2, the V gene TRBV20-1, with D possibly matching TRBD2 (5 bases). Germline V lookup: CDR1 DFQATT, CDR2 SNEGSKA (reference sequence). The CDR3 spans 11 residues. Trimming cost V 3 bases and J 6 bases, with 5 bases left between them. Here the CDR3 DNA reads TGCAGTGCTAGGAGGGCCGGGGAGCTGTTTTTT. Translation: CSARRAGELFF.

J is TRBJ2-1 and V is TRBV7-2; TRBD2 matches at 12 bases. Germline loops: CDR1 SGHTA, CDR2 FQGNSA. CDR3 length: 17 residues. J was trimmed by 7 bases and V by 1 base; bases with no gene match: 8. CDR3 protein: CASSLVVLAGGPNEQFF. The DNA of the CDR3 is TGTGCCAGCAGCTTAGTGGTCCTAGCGGGGGGGCCGAATGAGCAGTTCTTC.

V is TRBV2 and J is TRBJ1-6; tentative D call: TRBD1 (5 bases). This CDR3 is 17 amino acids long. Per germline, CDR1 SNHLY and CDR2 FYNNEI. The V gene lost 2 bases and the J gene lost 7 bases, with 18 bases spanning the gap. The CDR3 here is CASSESGGPGWNSPLHF. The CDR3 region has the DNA TGTGCCAGCAGTGAATCTGGTGGGCCAGGGTGGAATTCACCCCTCCACTTT. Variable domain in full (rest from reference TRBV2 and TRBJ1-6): EPEVTQTPSHQVTQMGQEVILRCVPISNHLYFYWYRQILGQKVEFLVSFYNNEISEKSEIFDDQFSVERPDGSNFTLKIRSTKLEDSAMYFCASSESGGPGWNSPLHFGNGTRLTVT.

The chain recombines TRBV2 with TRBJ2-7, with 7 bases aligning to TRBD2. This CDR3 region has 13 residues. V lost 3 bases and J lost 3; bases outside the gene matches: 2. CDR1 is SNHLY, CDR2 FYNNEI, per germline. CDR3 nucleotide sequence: TGTGCCAGCAGTGAGACTAGCTTCTACGAGCAGTACGTC. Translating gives CASSETSFYEQYV.

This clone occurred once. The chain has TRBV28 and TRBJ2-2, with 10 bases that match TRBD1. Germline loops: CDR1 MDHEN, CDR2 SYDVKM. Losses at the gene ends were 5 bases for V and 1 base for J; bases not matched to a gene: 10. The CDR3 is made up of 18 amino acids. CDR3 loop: CASSPPTGGLKNTGELFF. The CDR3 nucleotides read TGTGCCAGCAGTCCCCCGACAGGGGGCCTGAAGAACACCGGGGAGCTGTTTTTT.

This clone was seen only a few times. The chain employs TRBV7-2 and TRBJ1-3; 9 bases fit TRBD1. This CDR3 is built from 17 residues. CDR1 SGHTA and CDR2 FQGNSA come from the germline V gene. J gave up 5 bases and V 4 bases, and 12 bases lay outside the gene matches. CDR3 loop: CASSYAPGQGARNTIYF. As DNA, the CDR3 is TGTGCCAGCAGCTATGCGCCGGGACAGGGCGCTCGAAACACCATATATTTT.

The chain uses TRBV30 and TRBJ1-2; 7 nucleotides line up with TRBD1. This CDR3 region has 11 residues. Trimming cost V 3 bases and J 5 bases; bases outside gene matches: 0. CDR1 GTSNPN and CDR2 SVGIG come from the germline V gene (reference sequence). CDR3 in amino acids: CAWRQGYGYTF. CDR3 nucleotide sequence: TGTGCCTGGAGACAGGGGTATGGCTACACCTTC.

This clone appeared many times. This CDR3 reads CASSMSTATNYGYTF. CDR3 in DNA: TGTGCCAGCAGTATGTCGACAGCGACTAACTATGGCTACACCTTC. The chain couples TRBV6-5 to TRBJ1-2; tentative D call: TRBD1 (5 bases). CDR1 and CDR2 from the germline V gene are MNHEY and SVGAGI. This CDR3 is 15 amino acids long. The V gene lost 5 bases and the J gene lost 0 bases, with 13 bases spanning the gap.

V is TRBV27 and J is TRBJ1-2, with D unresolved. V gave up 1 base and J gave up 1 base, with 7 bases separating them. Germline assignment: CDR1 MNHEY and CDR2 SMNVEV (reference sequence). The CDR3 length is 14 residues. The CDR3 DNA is TGTGCCAGCAGTTTATACGCCGGTAACTATGGCTACACCTTC. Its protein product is CASSLYAGNYGYTF.

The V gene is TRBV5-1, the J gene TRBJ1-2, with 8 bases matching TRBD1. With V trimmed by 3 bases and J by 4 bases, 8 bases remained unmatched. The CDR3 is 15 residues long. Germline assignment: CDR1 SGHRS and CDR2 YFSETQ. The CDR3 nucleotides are TGCGCCAGCAGCTGGACATTTGGGACAGGCTATGGCTACACCTTC. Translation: CASSWTFGTGYGYTF.